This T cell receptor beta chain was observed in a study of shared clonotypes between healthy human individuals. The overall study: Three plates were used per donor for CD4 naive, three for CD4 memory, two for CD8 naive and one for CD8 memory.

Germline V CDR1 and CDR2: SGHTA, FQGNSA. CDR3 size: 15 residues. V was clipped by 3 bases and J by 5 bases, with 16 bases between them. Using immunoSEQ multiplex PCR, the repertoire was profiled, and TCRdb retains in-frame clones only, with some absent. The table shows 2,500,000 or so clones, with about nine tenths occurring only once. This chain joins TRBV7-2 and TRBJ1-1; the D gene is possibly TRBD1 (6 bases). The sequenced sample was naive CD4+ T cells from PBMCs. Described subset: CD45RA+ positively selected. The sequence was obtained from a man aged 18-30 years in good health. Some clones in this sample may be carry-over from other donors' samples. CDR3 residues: CASSFARGEWTEAFF. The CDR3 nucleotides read TGTGCCAGCAGCTTCGCCAGGGGCGAGTGGACTGAAGCTTTCTTT.